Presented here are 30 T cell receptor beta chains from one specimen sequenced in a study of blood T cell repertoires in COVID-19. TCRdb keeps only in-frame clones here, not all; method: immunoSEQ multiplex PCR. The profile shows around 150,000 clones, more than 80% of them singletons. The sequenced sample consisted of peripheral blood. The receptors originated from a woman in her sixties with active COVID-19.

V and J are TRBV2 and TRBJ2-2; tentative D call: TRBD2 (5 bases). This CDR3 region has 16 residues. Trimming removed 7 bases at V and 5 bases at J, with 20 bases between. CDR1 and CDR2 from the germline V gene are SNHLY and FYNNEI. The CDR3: CASIWTPDIGTGELFF. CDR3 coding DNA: TGTGCCAGCATTTGGACTCCCGACATCGGGACCGGGGAGCTGTTTTTT.

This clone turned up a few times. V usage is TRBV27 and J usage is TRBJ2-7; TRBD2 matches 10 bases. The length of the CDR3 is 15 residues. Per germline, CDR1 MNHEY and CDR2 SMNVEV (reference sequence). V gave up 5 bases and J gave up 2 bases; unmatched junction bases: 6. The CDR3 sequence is CASSLRTSGPYEQYF. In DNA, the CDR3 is TGTGCCAGCAGTCTTCGGACTAGCGGCCCCTACGAGCAGTACTTC.

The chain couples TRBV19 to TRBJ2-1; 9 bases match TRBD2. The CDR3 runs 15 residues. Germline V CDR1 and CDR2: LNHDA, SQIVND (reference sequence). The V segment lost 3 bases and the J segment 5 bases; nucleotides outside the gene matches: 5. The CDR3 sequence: CASSIISGRNNEQFF. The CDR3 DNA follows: TGTGCCAGTAGTATCATCAGCGGGAGGAACAATGAGCAGTTCTTC.

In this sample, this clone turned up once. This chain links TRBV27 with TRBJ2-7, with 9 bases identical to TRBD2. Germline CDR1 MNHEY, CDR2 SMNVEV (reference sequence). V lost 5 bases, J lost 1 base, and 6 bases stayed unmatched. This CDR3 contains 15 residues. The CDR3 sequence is CASSPLAGTSYEQYF. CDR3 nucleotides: TGTGCCAGCAGTCCTCTAGCGGGGACGTCCTACGAGCAGTACTTC.

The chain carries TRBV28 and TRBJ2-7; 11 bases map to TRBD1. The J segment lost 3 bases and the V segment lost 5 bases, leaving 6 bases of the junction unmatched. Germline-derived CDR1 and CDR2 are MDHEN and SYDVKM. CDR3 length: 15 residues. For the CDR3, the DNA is TGTGCCAGCAGTAGATTGGGACAGGGGGACTACGAGCAGTACTTC. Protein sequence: CASSRLGQGDYEQYF.

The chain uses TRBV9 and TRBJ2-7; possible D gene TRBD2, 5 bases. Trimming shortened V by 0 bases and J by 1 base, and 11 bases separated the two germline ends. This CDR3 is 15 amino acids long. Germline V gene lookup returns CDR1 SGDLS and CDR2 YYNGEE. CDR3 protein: CASSVGPAVSYEQYF. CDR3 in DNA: TGTGCCAGCAGCGTAGGTCCAGCGGTGTCCTACGAGCAGTACTTC.

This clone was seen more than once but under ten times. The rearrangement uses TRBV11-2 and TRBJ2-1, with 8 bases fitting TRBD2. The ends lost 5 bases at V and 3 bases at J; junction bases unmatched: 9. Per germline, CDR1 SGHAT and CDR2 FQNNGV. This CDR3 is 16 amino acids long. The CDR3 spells CASSPRLAKLYNEQFF. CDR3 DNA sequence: TGTGCCAGCAGCCCCCGACTAGCGAAACTCTACAATGAGCAGTTCTTC. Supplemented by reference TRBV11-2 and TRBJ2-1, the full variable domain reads EAGVAQSPRYKIIEKRQSVAFWCNPISGHATLYWYQQILGQGPKLLIQFQNNGVVDDSQLPKDRFSAERLKGVDSTLKIQPAKLEDSAVYLCASSPRLAKLYNEQFFGPGTRLTVL.

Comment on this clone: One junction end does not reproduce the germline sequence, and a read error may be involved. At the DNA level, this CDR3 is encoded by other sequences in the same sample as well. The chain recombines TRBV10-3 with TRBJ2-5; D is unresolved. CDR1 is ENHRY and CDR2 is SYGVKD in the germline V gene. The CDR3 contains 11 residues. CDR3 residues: CAISDQETQYF. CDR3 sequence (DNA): TGTGCCATCAGTGACCAGGAGACCCAGTACTTC.

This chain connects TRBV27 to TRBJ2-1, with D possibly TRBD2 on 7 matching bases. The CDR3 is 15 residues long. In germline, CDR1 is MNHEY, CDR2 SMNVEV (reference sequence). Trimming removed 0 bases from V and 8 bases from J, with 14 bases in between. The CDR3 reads CASSLSRQGRDEQFF. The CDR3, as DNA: TGTGCCAGCAGTTTATCGAGGCAGGGGAGGGATGAGCAGTTCTTC.

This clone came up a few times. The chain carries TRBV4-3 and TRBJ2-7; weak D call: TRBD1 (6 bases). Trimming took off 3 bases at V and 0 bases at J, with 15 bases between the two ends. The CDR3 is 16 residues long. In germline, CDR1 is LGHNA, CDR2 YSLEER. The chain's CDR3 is CASSQAVGQLSYEQYF. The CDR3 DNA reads TGCGCCAGCAGCCAGGCTGTCGGACAGCTCTCCTACGAGCAGTACTTC.

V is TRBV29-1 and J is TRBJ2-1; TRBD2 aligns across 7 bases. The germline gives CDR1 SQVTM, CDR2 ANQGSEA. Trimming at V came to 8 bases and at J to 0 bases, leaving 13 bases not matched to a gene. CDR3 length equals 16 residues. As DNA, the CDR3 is TGCAGCTCCCGGACAAATCTAGCGGACTCCTACAATGAGCAGTTCTTC. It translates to CSSRTNLADSYNEQFF.

The CDR3: CSARGQVQAFF. The DNA for the CDR3 is TGCAGTGCTAGAGGACAGGTTCAAGCTTTCTTT. The rearrangement joins TRBV20-1 to TRBJ1-1; perhaps TRBD1 as D (6 bases). Trimming took off 1 base at V and 9 bases at J, with 9 bases between the two ends. The germline V gene encodes CDR1 DFQATT and CDR2 SNEGSKA (reference sequence). The CDR3 totals 11 residues.

As DNA, the CDR3 is TGTGCCACCAGCAGAGATCGGCAGGGGGCCGGCAATGAGCAGTTCTTC. It is translated as CATSRDRQGAGNEQFF. The rearrangement uses TRBV15 and TRBJ2-1, with 8 bases aligning to TRBD1. Germline values: CDR1 LNHNV, CDR2 YYDKDF (reference sequence). Losses at the gene ends were 0 bases for V and 6 bases for J; bases not matched to a gene: 7. This CDR3 comprises 16 residues.

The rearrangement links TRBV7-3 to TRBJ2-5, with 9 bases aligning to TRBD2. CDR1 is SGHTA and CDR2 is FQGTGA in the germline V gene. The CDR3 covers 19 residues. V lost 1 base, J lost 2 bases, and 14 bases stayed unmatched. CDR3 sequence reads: CASSLNRFGSSGIQETQYF. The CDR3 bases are TGTGCCAGCAGCTTAAATCGGTTTGGGTCTAGCGGGATTCAAGAGACCCAGTACTTC.

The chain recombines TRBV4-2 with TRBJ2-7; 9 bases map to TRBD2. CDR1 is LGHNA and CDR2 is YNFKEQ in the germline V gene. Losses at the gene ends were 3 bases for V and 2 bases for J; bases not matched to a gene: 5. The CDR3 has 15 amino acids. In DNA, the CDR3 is TGTGCCAGCAGCCACGGCGGGAGGGGACCCTACGAGCAGTACTTC. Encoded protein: CASSHGGRGPYEQYF.

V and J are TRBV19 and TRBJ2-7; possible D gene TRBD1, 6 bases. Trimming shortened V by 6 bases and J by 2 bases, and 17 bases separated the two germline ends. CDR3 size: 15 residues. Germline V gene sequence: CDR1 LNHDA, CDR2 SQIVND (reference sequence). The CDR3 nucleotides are TGTGCCAGTAGGGATAACAGGGTTTCTCCCTACGAGCAGTACTTC. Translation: CASRDNRVSPYEQYF.

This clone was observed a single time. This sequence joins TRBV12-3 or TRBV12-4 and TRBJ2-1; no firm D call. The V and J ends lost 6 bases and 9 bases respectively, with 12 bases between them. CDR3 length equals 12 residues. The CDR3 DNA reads TGTGCCAGCAGCCCTTCAGGCGTTGAGCAGTTCTTC. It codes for CASSPSGVEQFF.

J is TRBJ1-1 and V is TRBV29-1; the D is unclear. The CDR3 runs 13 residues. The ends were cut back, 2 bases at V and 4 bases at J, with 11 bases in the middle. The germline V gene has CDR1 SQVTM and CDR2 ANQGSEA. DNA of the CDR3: TGCAGCGTTGAAAGTCAGCGCGGCACTGAAGCTTTCTTT. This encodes CSVESQRGTEAFF.

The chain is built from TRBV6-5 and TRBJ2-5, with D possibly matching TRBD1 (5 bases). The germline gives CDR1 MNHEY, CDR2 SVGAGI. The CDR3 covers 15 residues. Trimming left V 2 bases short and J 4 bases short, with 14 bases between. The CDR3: CASSYLARDVETQYF. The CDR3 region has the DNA TGTGCCAGCAGTTACCTCGCCAGGGATGTAGAGACCCAGTACTTC.

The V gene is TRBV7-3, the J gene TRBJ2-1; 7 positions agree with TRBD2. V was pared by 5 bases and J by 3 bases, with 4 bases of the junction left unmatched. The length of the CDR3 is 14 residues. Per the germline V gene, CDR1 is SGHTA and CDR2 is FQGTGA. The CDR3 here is CASSPTSVYNEQFF. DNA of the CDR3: TGTGCCAGCAGCCCCACTAGCGTCTACAATGAGCAGTTCTTC.

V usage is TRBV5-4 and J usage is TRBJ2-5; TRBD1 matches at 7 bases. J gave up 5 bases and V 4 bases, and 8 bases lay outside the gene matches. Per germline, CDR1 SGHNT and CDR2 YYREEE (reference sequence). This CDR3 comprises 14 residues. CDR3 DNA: TGTGCCAGCAGCATTGACAGGGTTGAGGAGACCCAGTACTTC. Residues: CASSIDRVEETQYF.

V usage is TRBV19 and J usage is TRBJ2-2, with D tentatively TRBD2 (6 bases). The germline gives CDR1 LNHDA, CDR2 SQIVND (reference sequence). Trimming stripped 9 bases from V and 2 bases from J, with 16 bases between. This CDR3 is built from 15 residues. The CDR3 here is CASEWDFTNTGELFF. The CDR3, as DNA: TGTGCCAGCGAGTGGGACTTCACAAACACCGGGGAGCTGTTTTTT.

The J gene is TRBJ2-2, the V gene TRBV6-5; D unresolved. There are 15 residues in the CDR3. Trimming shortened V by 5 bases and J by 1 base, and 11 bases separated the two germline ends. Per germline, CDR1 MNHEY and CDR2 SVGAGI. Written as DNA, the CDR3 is TGTGCCAGCAGTCGACGGAGTCAGAACACCGGGGAGCTGTTTTTT. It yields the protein CASSRRSQNTGELFF.

The CDR3 loop reads CASSPPTGRNTEAFF. CDR3 coding DNA: TGTGCCAGCTCACCACCTACAGGCAGGAACACTGAAGCTTTCTTT. This chain uses TRBV18 with TRBJ1-1, with D perhaps matching TRBD1 (5 bases). Trimming left V 0 bases short and J 1 base short, with 9 bases between. Germline values: CDR1 KGHSH, CDR2 LQKENI. This CDR3 is built from 15 residues.

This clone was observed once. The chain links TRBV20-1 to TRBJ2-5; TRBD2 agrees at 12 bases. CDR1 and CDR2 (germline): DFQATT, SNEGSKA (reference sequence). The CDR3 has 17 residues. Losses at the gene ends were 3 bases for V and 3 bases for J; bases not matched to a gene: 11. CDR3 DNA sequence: TGCAGTGCTAGTACAACTAGCGGGAGGACCGTTGAAGAGACCCAGTACTTC. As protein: CSASTTSGRTVEETQYF.

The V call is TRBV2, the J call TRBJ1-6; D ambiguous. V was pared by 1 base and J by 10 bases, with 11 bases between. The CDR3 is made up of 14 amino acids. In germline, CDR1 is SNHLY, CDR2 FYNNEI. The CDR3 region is CASSEGRRSSPLHF. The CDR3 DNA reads TGTGCCAGCAGTGAAGGGAGGAGATCGTCACCCCTCCACTTT.

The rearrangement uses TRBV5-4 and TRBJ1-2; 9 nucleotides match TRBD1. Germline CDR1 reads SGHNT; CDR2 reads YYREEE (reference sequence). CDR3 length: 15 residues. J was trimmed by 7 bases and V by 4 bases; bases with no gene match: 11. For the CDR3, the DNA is TGTGCCAGCAGCCTCCAACAGGGGGCAAGGATTGGCTACACCTTC. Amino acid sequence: CASSLQQGARIGYTF.

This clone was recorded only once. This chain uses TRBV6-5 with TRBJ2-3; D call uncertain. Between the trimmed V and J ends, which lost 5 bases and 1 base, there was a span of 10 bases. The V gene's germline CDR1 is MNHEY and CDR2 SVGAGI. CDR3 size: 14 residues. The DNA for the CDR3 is TGTGCCAGCAGTCGGGTATCCCGCACAGATACGCAGTATTTT. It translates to CASSRVSRTDTQYF.

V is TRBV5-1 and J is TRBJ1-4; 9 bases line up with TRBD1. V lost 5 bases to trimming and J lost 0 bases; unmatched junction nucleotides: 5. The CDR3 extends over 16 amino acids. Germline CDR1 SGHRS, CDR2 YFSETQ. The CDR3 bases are TGCGCCAGCAGAGGGGACAGGGCGACAACTAATGAAAAACTGTTTTTT. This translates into CASRGDRATTNEKLFF.

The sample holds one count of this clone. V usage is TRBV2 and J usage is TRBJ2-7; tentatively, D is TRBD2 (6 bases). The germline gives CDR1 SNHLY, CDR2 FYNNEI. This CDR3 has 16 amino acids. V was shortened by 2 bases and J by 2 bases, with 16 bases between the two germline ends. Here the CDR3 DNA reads TGTGCCAGCAGTGAACCGCACAGGAGGGTCGCCTACGAGCAGTACTTC. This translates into CASSEPHRRVAYEQYF. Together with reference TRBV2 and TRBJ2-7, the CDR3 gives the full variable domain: EPEVTQTPSHQVTQMGQEVILRCVPISNHLYFYWYRQILGQKVEFLVSFYNNEISEKSEIFDDQFSVERPDGSNFTLKIRSTKLEDSAMYFCASSEPHRRVAYEQYFGPGTRLTVT.